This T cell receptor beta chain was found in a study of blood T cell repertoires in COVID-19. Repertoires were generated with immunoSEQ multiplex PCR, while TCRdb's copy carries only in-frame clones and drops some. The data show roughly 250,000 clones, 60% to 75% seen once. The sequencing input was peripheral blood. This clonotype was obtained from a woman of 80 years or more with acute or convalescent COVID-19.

The CDR3 DNA follows: TGTGCCAGCAGTCCTGGACAGAGTTATAGCAATCAGCCCCAGCATTTT. Its translation is CASSPGQSYSNQPQHF. The V gene is TRBV21-1, the J gene TRBJ1-5; the table calls TRBD1, which could not be checked here. TRBV21-1 is a documented pseudogene. The CDR3 is 16 amino acids.